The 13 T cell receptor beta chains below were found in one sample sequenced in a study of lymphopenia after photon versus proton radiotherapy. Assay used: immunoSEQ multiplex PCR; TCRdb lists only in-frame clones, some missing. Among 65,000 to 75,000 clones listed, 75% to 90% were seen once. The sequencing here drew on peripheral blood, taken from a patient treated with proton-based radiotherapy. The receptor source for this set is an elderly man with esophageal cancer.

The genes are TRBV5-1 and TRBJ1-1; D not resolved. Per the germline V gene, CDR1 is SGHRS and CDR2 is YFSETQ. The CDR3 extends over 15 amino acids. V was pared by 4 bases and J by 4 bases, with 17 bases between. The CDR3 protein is CASSPWTRFGTEAFF. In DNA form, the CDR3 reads TGCGCCAGCAGCCCCTGGACCAGGTTCGGCACTGAAGCTTTCTTT.

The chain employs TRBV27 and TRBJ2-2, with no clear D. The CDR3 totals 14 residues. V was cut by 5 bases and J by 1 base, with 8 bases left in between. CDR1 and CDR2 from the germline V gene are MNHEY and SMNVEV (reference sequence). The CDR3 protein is CASSKNRNTGELFF. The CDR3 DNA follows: TGTGCCAGCAGTAAAAATAGGAACACCGGGGAGCTGTTTTTT.

The CDR3 is CASTPPGRGRKEKLFF. In DNA, the CDR3 is TGTGCCAGCACGCCTCCTGGGAGGGGGAGGAAAGAAAAACTGTTTTTT. The genes are TRBV19 and TRBJ1-4, with D perhaps TRBD1 (6 bases). Deletions cut 9 bases from V and 8 bases from J, with 25 bases between. The CDR3 is 16 residues long. Germline CDR1 and CDR2: LNHDA and SQIVND (reference sequence).

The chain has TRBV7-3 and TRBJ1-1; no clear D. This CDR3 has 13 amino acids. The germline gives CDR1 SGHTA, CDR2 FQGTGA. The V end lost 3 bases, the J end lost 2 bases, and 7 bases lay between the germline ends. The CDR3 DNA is TGTGCCAGCAGCTTTGCAGAAAACACTGAAGCTTTCTTT. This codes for CASSFAENTEAFF.

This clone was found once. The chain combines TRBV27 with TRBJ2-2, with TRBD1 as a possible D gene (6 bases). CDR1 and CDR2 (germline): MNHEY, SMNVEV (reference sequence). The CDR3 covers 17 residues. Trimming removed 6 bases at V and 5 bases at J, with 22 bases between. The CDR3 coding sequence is TGTGCCAGCAGCGGGTGGAAACAGGGAGTTCGGACCGGGGAGCTGTTTTTT. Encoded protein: CASSGWKQGVRTGELFF.

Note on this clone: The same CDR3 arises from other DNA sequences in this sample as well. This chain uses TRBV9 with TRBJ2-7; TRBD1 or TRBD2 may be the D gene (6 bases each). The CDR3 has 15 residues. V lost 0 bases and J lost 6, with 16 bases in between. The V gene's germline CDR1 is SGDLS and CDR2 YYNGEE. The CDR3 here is CASSVGVGGRGEQYF. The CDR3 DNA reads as TGTGCCAGCAGCGTAGGGGTGGGGGGCCGCGGCGAGCAGTACTTC.

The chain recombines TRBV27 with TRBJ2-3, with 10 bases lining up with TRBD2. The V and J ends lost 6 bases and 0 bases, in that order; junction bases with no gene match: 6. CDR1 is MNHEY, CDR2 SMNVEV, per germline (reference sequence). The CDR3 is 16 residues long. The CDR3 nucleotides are TGTGCCAGCAGGATATTAGCGGGGGGAAGCACAGATACGCAGTATTTT. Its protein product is CASRILAGGSTDTQYF.

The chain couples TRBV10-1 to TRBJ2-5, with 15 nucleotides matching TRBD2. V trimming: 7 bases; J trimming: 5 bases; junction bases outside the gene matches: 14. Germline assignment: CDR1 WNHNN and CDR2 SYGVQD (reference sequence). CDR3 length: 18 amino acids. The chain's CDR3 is CASNSSGLAGGPWETQYF. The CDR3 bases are TGCGCCAGCAATTCAAGTGGACTAGCGGGAGGGCCATGGGAGACCCAGTACTTC.

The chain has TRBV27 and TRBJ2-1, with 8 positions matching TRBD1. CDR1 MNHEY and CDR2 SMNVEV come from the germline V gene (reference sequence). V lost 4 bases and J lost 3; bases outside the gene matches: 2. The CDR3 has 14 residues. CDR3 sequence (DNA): TGTGCCAGCAGTTATGGGACAGGCTACAATGAGCAGTTCTTC. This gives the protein CASSYGTGYNEQFF.

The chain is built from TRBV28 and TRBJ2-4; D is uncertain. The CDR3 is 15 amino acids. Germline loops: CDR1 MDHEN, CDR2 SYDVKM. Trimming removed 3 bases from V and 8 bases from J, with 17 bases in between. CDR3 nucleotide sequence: TGTGCCAGCAGTTTCCCAGACACCAGGAAGGACATTCAGTACTTC. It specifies CASSFPDTRKDIQYF. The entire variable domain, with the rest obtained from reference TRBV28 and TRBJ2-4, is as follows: DVKVTQSSRYLVKRTGEKVFLECVQDMDHENMFWYRQDPGLGLRLIYFSYDVKMKEKGDIPEGYSVSREKKERFSLILESASTNQTSMYLCASSFPDTRKDIQYFGAGTRLSVL.

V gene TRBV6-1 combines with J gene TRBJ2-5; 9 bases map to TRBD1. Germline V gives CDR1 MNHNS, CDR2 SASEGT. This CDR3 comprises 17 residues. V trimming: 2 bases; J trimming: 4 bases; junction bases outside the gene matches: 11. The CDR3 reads CASSESRGQGRAETQYF. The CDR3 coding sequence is TGTGCCAGCAGTGAAAGTAGGGGACAGGGTAGGGCAGAGACCCAGTACTTC.

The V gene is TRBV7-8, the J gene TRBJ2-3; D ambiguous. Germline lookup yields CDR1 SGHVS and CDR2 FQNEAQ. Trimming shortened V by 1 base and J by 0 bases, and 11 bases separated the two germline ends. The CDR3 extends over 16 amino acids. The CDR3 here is CASSLGWVRSTDTQYF. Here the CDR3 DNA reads TGTGCCAGCAGCTTAGGGTGGGTTCGCAGCACAGATACGCAGTATTTT.

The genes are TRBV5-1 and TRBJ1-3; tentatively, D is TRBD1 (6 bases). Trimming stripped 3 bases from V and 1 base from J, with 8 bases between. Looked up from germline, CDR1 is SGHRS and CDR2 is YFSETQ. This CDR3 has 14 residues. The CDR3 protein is CASSWRGSGNTIYF. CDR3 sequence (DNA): TGCGCCAGCAGCTGGAGGGGGTCTGGAAACACCATATATTTT.